Given below is one T cell receptor (beta chain) in context. This CDR3 spans 14 amino acids. V was clipped by 2 bases and J by 8 bases, with 13 bases between them. Germline V gene sequence: CDR1 ENHRY, CDR2 SYGVKD. Clones were sequenced by immunoSEQ multiplex PCR, and TCRdb holds only the in-frame ones, with some missing. The sample shows about 120,000 clones, 85% to 90% of them seen only once. The data were taken from a study of blood T cell repertoires in COVID-19. Overall study context: Samples of COVID-19 (acute and convalescent) were obtained from the United States, Italy and Spain. T cells, B-cell-depleted T cells, or PBMCs supplied cDNA or gDNA.

Material: peripheral blood. The source of this sequence is a woman in her forties or fifties with acute or convalescent COVID-19. J is TRBJ2-1 and V is TRBV10-3, with a tentative D call TRBD2 (5 bases). CDR3 region: CAISEGGPQDEQFF. Here the CDR3 DNA reads TGTGCCATCAGTGAGGGAGGACCTCAGGATGAGCAGTTCTTC.